This T cell receptor beta chain comes out of a study of blood T cell repertoires in COVID-19 (dated by TCRdb to about 2020). The study in broad terms: Samples covering the acute and convalescent phases of COVID-19 were provided by collaborators in the United States, Italy and Spain. Samples were obtained from the ongoing ImmuneRACE study (first 160 participants) and from 1,254 subjects provided by 6 global collaborators. Nearly every sample came with metadata listing a de-identified subject ID, COVID-19 status, age in years and sex. Where available, HLA class I and class II types were taken from metadata supplied by the sample provider and were not determined by assay-based typing. The repertoires were released in a freely available public database intended as a resource for research on the immune response to SARS-CoV-2. The dataset comprised deeply sampled blood TCRbeta repertoires from subjects exposed to, actively infected with, or recovered from COVID-19. The material from the prospective study consisted of cDNA or gDNA derived from T cells, B-cell-depleted T cells, or PBMCs. Study-wide findings and limitations: Clinical and demographic metadata were provided uncurated, with the amount varying by source and participant.

TCRbeta CDR3 regions were amplified from genomic DNA using the immunoSEQ Assay, a bias-controlled multiplex PCR. The original methods were these. Nucleated cell counts per sample were estimated from amplification of reference gene primers within the assay. To quantify the absolute abundance of each unique TCRbeta CDR3 rearrangement, sequence reads were collapsed and filtered. For each sample, productive Simpson clonality was calculated by taking the square root of Simpson's diversity index across productive rearrangements. Entries here come from immuneACCESS through TCRdb and include only in-frame sequences with V and J called. Some clones fail to appear in such tables; in the studies checked, an unresolved V gene covers under half of the shortfall, and the cause of the remainder is unknown. V and J calls and clone size are those listed in that table; D and trimming were worked out from the DNA. The sample data list 20,000 to 30,000 clones, and around 89% of these were observed just once. Roughly a tenth of the sample lies in the top ten.

Each collaborating institution followed its own protocols to collect whole blood in K2EDTA tubes. For TCRbeta analysis, collaborators shipped samples in one of three forms: frozen whole blood, isolated PBMCs, or DNA extracted from either of those sample types. About this clone itself: There is no known antigen for this receptor. Base qualities are not provided; no much larger clone lies one nucleotide away.

CDR1 and CDR2, per the germline V gene, are SGHDN and FVKESK. The CDR3 runs 14 residues from the cysteine to the phenylalanine. Kept here is only the CDR3 DNA, which spans 42 bases and is read in frame from base 1. The V end loses 5 bases and the J end loses 6 bases, and a stretch of 14 bases separates them. Sequenced input: peripheral blood. The sequence joins TRBV14 to TRBJ2-1; confidence is insufficient to name the D gene. The TCR originated in a man between 65 and 80 years old with acute or convalescent COVID-19. In nucleotide form, the sequence is TGTGCCAGCAGCATACAACATAACACCAATGAGCAGTTCTTC. This yields the protein CASSIQHNTNEQFF.